This T cell receptor beta chain was retrieved from a study of identical twins. In TCRdb, the 5' RACE reads were re-called with MiXCR into one record per CDR3 protein. The data contain around 570,000 distinct CDR3 sequences, 9% to 10% of them singletons. This clonotype has a count of ten or more. The CDR3 contains 14 residues. The V end was cut by 4 bases, the J end by 7 bases, with 17 bases between. Per germline, CDR1 SGDLS and CDR2 YYNGEE. The same specimen was also included in a second study, on yellow fever vaccine responses in identical twins.

V gene TRBV9 combines with J gene TRBJ1-1; maybe TRBD1 (5 bases). The sequence came from a woman aged 18-29 years in good health. Sequenced material: PBMCs. The CDR3 loop reads CASSPQSGKIEAFF. The CDR3 region has the DNA TGTGCCAGCAGCCCCCAGTCAGGGAAAATTGAAGCTTTCTTT. Filled out from reference TRBV9 and TRBJ1-1, the complete variable domain reads DSGVTQTPKHLITATGQRVTLRCSPRSGDLSVYWYQQSLDQGLQFLIQYYNGEERAKGNILERFSAQQFPDLHSELNLSSLELGDSALYFCASSPQSGKIEAFFGQGTRLTVV.